This T cell receptor (beta chain) was retrieved from a study of shared clonotypes between healthy human individuals (TCRdb year 2020). The study in broad terms: A couple of women and three men aged 18 to 49 years were included in the cohort. Per donor, three plates each were used for CD4 naive and CD4 memory, two for CD8 naive, and one for CD8 memory. Leukapheresis yielded between about 0.9 and 8.9 billion PBMCs per donor. To estimate repertoire size and how much clonotypes are shared between individuals, the study performed deep sequencing of blood TCR repertoires from 4 to 6 healthy adults. Libraries were prepared and TCR repertoires were sequenced by different laboratories using diverse techniques, in order to increase sequencing depth and limit assay-specific biases. The research as a whole found: When four donors were compared, the shared fraction of clonotypes was about 5% for naive CD4, around 4% for naive CD8, more than 2% for memory CD4, and around 0.37% for memory CD8. The small number of donors limited the genetic and exposure-history diversity represented. Larger estimated clonotype richness was generally found for naive subsets than for memory subsets. Sampling was limited to blood, and TCR repertoires in tissue likely differ from TCR repertoires in blood. Pairwise subsampling led to the expectation that sequencing depth would affect the degree of clonotype sharing among donors. Incomplete sequencing was indicated by rarefaction of sorted-subset datasets, despite the large sequencing depth. Compared with non-shared clonotypes, clonotypes shared by all four sorted-subset donors had higher generation probabilities.

V was cut back by 4 bases and J by 3 bases, leaving a gap of 12 bases between them. The CDR3 holds 15 amino acids from the cysteine to the phenylalanine. The entry retains the CDR3 DNA only, 45 bases that are in frame from base 1. According to the germline V gene, CDR1 reads SGHDN and CDR2 reads FVKESK. The donors were healthy, HIV-negative adults with no recently reported acute infections or vaccinations. Every donor was a Caucasian adult living in Nashville, Tennessee, USA. Magnetic negative selection was used to enrich CD4+ T cells, after which naive cells were positively selected on CD45RA and the negative fraction became the memory subset. Blood was obtained by leukapheresis, after which PBMCs were separated by Ficoll-Histopaque density gradient centrifugation and cryopreserved in liquid nitrogen vapor phase. Purity and quantity of every magnetically sorted T cell population were checked by analytical flow cytometry. From each sorted fraction, genomic DNA was isolated and quantified by UV absorbance on a Nanodrop 2000c.

Using the deep immunoSEQ assay, TCR CDR3 regions were amplified from genomic DNA by multiplex PCR. Extracted genomic DNA from each cell subset was distributed evenly across all wells of several immunoSEQ 96-well plates, and each plate was treated as a replicate. For sorted subsets, each replicate PCR was loaded with approximately 0.2 ug genomic DNA, equivalent to 30,000 or so T cell genomes. The purified libraries were quantified using a Qubit 3.0 fluorometer, sized with a Bioanalyzer 2100, and then quantified again using the KAPA Library Quantification kit. Every immunoSEQ 96-well plate was sequenced on a dedicated single-read 150-cycle Illumina NextSeq 550 flow cell. In the authors' own workflow: Because the immunoSEQ output included only junctional sequences and no quality scores, the filtering could not be the same as the filtering used for full-length reads. Sequences were annotated with PyIR, a Python wrapper for IgBLAST v1.9, using IMGT germline references to assign V/J genes and CDR3. Any read was removed if the V/J assignment was weak (E-value above 1e-6), the CDR3 was missing, or the read contained stop codons, out-of-frame junctions, or ambiguous translated residues. A V3J clonotype was defined by an identical inferred V gene, J gene, and CDR3 amino acid sequence. Percentage overlap between repertoires was computed as shared unique clonotypes divided by the size of the smaller repertoire. Three approaches were used to assess repertoire richness: RTK rarefaction, the Chao1 estimator, and Recon v2.1 estimates of unobserved clonotypes. OLGA was used to compute generation probabilities for all TCRbeta clonotypes that the gDNA method yielded from a few donors. Not all clones reach the TCRdb copy of this immuneACCESS table, which keeps in-frame sequences only. Checked studies attribute under half of the gap to unresolved V genes and leave the rest unexplained. V, J and clone size are taken as reported in that table, and D and trimming were inferred from the DNA itself. The sample includes around 1.4 million clones, with around 98.5% observed a single time. Together, the top ten hold 0.36% of the sample.

A note on this clone: Its antigen is not yet known. No qualities accompany the bases; no much larger clone lies one base away.

The specimen was naive CD4+ T cells sorted from blood. In the paper's terms, the cell subset or site label means: CD45RA+ positively selected. This receptor chain uses TRBV14 and TRBJ1-4, with TRBD1 tentatively as D gene (6 bases match). The TCR originated in a man aged 25 to 40 in good health. The CDR3 has the sequence CASSPIQGPNEKLFF. The DNA reads as follows: TGTGCCAGCAGCCCCATACAGGGTCCTAATGAAAAACTGTTTTTT.